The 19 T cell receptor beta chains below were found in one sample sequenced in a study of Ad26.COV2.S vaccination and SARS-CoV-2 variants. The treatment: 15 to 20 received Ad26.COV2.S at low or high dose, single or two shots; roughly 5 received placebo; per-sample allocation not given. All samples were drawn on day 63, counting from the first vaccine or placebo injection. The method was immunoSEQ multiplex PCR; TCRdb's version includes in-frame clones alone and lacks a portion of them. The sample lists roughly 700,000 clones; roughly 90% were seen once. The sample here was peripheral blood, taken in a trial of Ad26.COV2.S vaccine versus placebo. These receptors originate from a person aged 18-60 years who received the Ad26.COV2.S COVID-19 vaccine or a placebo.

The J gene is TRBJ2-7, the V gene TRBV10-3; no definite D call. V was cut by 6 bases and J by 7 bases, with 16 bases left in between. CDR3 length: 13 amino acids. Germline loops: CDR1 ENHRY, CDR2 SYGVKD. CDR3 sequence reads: CAIRTITGGEQYF. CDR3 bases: TGTGCCATCAGGACCATAACGGGTGGTGAGCAGTACTTC.

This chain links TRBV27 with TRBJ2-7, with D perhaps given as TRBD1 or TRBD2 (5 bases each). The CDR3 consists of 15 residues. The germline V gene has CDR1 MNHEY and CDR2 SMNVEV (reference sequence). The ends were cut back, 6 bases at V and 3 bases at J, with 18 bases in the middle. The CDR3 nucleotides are TGTGCCAGCAGCCCAATCTCGGGGCTCTACTACGAGCAGTACTTC. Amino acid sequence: CASSPISGLYYEQYF.

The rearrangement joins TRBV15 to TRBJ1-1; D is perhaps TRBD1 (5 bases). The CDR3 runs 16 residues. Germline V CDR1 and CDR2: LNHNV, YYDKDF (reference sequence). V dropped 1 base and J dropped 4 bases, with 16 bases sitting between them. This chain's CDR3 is CATSRGRDVGPTEAFF. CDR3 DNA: TGTGCCACCAGCAGAGGTAGGGACGTGGGGCCCACTGAAGCTTTCTTT. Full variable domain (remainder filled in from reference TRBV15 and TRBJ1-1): DAMVIQNPRYQVTQFGKPVTLSCSQTLNHNVMYWYQQKSSQAPKLLFHYYDKDFNNEADTPDNFQSRRPNTSFCFLDIRSPGLGDTAMYLCATSRGRDVGPTEAFFGQGTRLTVV.

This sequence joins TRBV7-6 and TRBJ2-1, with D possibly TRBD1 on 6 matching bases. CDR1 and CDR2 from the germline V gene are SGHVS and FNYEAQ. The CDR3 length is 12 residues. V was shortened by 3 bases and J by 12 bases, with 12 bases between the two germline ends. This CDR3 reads CASSLDSYVQFF. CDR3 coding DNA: TGTGCCAGCAGCTTGGACAGTTATGTGCAGTTCTTC.

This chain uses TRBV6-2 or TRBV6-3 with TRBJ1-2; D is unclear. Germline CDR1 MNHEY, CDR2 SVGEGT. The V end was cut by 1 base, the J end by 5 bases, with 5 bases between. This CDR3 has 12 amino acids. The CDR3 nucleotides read TGTGCCAGCAGTTACTTCCGGTATGGCTACACCTTC. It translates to CASSYFRYGYTF.

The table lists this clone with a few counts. CDR3 sequence (DNA): TGTGCCAGCAGCTTAGATCGCCGCTACGAGCAGTACTTC. Its protein is CASSLDRRYEQYF. The chain links TRBV11-2 to TRBJ2-7; D not certain. Germline V gives CDR1 SGHAT, CDR2 FQNNGV. There are 13 residues in the CDR3. Between the trimmed V and J ends, which lost 0 bases and 3 bases, there was a span of 6 bases.

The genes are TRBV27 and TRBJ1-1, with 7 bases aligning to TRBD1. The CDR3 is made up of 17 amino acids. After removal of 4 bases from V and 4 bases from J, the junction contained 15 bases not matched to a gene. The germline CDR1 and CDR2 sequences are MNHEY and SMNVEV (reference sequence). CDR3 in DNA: TGTGCCAGCAGTTGGGAGACAGGGAGGGGCAGAGGCACTGAAGCTTTCTTT. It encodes CASSWETGRGRGTEAFF.

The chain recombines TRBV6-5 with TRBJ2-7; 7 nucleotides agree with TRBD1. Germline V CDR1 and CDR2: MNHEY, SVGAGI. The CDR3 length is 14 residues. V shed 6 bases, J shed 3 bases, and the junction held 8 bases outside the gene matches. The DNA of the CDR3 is TGTGCCAGCAGAAACCAGGGGGTAATCTACGAGCAGTACTTC. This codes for CASRNQGVIYEQYF.

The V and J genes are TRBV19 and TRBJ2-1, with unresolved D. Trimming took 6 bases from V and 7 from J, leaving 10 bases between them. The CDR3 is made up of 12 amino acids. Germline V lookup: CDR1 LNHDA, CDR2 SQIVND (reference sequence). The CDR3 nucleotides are TGTGCCAGTAGAGGGCTAGTAAATGAGCAGTTCTTC. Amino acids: CASRGLVNEQFF.

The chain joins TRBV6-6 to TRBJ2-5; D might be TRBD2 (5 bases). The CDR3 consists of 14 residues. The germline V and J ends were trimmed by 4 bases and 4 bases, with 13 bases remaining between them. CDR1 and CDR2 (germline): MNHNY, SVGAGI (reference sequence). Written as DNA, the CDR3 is TGTGCCAGCAGTTTCCTAAGGGCGGGAGAGACCCAGTACTTC. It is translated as CASSFLRAGETQYF.

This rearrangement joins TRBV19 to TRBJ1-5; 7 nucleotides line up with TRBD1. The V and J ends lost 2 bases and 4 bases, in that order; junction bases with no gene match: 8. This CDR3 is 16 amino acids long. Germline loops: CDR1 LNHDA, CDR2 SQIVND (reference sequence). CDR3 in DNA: TGTGCCAGTAGTATACAGGAGGGGGCGAGAAATCAGCCCCAGCATTTT. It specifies CASSIQEGARNQPQHF.

CDR3 bases: TGTGCCAGCAGCTCCCCGGCGGGGGCGGGGGAAAAACTGTTTTTT. It encodes CASSSPAGAGEKLFF. The rearrangement joins TRBV11-2 to TRBJ1-4, with D perhaps TRBD1 (6 bases). This CDR3 region has 15 residues. Germline V lookup: CDR1 SGHAT, CDR2 FQNNGV. Between the trimmed V and J ends, which lost 4 bases and 8 bases, there was a span of 17 bases.

DNA for the CDR3: TGTGCCATCAAGGGACAGGGGGCCTGGGAGCAGTACTTC. Translation gives CAIKGQGAWEQYF. V gene TRBV10-3 combines with J gene TRBJ2-7; 12 nucleotides align to TRBD1. V trimming: 7 bases; J trimming: 7 bases; junction bases outside the gene matches: 5. Germline lookup yields CDR1 ENHRY and CDR2 SYGVKD. The CDR3 length is 13 residues.

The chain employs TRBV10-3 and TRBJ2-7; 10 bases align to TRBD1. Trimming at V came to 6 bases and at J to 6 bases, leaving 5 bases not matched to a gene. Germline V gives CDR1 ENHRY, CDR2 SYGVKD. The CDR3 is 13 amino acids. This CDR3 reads CAISGQGEGEQYF. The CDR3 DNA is TGTGCCATCAGCGGACAGGGGGAAGGCGAGCAGTACTTC.

This chain's CDR3 is CASSTLPGGTDTQYF. The CDR3 DNA reads as TGCGCCAGCAGCACTCTGCCTGGGGGCACAGATACGCAGTATTTT. The chain has TRBV5-1 and TRBJ2-3; D is unclear. V lost 4 bases to trimming and J lost 1 base, with 13 bases between them. The CDR3 is made up of 15 amino acids. From germline, CDR1 is SGHRS and CDR2 YFSETQ.

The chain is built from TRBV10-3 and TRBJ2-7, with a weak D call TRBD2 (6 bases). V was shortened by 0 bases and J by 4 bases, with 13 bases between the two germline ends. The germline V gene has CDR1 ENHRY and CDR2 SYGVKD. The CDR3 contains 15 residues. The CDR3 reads CAISESGLGGYEQYF. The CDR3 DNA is TGTGCCATCAGTGAGTCGGGACTCGGCGGTTACGAGCAGTACTTC.

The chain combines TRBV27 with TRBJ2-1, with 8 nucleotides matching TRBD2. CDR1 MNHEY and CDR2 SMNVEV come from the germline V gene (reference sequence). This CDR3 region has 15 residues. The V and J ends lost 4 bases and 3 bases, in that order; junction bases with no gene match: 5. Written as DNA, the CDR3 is TGTGCCAGCAGTTCCGGGACTAGAATCTACAATGAGCAGTTCTTC. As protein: CASSSGTRIYNEQFF.

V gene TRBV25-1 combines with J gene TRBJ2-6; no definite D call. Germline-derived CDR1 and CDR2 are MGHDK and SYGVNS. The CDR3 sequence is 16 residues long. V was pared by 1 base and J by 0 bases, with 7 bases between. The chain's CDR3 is CASSESLNSGANVLTF. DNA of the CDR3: TGTGCCAGCAGTGAATCCTTAAACTCTGGGGCCAACGTCCTGACTTTC.

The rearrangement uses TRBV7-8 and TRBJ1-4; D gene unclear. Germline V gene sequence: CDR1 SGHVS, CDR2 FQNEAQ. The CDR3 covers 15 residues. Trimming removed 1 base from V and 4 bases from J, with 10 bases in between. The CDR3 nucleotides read TGTGCCAGCAGCTTAGAGGGTGTGCATAATGAAAAACTGTTTTTT. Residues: CASSLEGVHNEKLFF.